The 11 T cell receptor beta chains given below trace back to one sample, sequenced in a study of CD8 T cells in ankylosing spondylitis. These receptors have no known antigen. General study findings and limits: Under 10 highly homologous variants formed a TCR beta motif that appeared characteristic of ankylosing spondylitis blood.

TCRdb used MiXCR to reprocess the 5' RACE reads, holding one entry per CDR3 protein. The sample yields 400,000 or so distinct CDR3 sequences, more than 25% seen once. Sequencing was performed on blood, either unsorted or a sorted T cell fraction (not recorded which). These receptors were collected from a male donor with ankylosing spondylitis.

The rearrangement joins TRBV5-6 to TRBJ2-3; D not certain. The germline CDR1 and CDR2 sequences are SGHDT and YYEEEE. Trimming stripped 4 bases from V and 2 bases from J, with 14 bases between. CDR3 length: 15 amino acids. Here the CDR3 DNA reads TGTGCCAGCAGCCCCGCCCCCACCCTCACAGATACGCAGTATTTT. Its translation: CASSPAPTLTDTQYF.

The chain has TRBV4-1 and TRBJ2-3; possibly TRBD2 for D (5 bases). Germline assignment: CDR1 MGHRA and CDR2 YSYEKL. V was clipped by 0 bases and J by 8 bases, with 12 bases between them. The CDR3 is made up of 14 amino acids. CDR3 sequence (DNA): TGCGCCAGCAGCCAAGATGGGAGCCGAGGTACGCAGTATTTT. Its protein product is CASSQDGSRGTQYF.

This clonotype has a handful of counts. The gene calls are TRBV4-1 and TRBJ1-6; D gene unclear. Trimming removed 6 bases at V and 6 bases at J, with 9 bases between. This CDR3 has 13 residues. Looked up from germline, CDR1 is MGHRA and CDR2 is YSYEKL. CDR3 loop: CASSWQTNSPLHF. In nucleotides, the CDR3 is TGCGCCAGCAGTTGGCAAACTAATTCACCCCTCCACTTT.

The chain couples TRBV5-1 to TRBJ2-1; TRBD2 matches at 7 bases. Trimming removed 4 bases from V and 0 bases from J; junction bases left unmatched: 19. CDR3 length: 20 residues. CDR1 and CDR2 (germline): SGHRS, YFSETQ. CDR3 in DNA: TGCGCCAGCAGCCAGGCACGGTTCCGTAGCGGGCTTGTCTCCTACAATGAGCAGTTCTTC. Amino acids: CASSQARFRSGLVSYNEQFF.

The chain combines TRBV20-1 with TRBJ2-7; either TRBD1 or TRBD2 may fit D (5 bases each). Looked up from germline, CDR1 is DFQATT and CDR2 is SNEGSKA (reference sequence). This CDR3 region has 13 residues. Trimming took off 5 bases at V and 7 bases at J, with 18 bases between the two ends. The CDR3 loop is CSAPRGPLEEQYF. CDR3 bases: TGCAGTGCTCCCCGGGGCCCTCTGGAAGAGCAGTACTTC.

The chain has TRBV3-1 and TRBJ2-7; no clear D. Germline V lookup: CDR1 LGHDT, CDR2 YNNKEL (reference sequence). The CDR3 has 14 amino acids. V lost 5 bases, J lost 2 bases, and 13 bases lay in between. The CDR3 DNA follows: TGTGCCAGCAGCTATGCCGGTGGGGCCTACGAGCAGTACTTC. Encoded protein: CASSYAGGAYEQYF.

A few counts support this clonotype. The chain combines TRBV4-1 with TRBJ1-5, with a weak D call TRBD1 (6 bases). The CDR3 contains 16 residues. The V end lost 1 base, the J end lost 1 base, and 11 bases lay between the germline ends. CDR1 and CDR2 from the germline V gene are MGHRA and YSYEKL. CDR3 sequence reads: CASSQVQGGSNQPQHF. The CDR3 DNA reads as TGCGCCAGCAGCCAAGTACAGGGCGGGAGCAATCAGCCCCAGCATTTT.

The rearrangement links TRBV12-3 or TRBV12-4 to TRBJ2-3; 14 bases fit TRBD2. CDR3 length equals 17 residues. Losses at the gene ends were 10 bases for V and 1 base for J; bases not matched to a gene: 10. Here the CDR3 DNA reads TGTGCCACCACCCGACTAGCGGGAGGGCCGGGCACAGATACGCAGTATTTT. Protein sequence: CATTRLAGGPGTDTQYF.

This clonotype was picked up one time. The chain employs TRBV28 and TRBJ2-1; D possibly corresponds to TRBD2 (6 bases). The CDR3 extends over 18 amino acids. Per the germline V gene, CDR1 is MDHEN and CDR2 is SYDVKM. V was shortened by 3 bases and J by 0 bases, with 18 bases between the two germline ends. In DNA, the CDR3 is TGTGCCAGCAGTTTCGTGGGTTTAGCGGTCCTCTCCTACAATGAGCAGTTCTTC. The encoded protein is CASSFVGLAVLSYNEQFF. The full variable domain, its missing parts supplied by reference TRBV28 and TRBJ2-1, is DVKVTQSSRYLVKRTGEKVFLECVQDMDHENMFWYRQDPGLGLRLIYFSYDVKMKEKGDIPEGYSVSREKKERFSLILESASTNQTSMYLCASSFVGLAVLSYNEQFFGPGTRLTVL.

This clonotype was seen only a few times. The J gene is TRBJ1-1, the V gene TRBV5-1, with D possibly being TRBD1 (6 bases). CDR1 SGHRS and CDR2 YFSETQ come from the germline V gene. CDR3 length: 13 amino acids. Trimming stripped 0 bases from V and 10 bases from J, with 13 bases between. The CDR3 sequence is CASSLEPGQRAFF. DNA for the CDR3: TGCGCCAGCAGCTTGGAGCCTGGACAGCGAGCTTTCTTT.

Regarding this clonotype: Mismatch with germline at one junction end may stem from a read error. CDR3 sequence (DNA): TGCAGCGCTAGGCCCACAGGGCGCTCACCCCTCCACTTT. Its protein is CSARPTGRSPLHF. The rearrangement joins TRBV20-1 to TRBJ1-6; tentatively, D is TRBD1 (6 bases). The germline V gene has CDR1 DFQATT and CDR2 SNEGSKA (reference sequence). The CDR3 is 13 residues long.